This TCR beta chain was found in a study of blood T cell repertoires in COVID-19. Enrolment of Seattle patients took place during active infection, and they were followed longitudinally. Repertoires were generated with immunoSEQ multiplex PCR, while TCRdb's copy carries only in-frame clones and drops some. Of 210,000 or so clones in the sample, almost 85% were seen once. Sequenced material: peripheral blood. The TCR originated in a man aged 45-60 years with COVID-19, enrolled during active disease.

The CDR3 protein is CASSLAYNEKLFF. CDR3 nucleotides: TGTGCCAGCAGCTTAGCCTATAATGAAAAACTGTTTTTT. The chain recombines TRBV11-2 with TRBJ1-4, with unresolved D. The CDR3 spans 13 residues. Germline V CDR1 and CDR2: SGHAT, FQNNGV. The V end lost 1 base, the J end lost 4 bases, and 4 bases lay between the germline ends.